This TCR beta chain was profiled in a study of identical twins (TCRdb year 2016). Notes on the research overall: To test whether fetal clonotypes persist, this study deep-sequenced TCR alpha and beta repertoires from monozygotic twins, from unrelated adults of various ages, and from cord blood. Replicate twin experiments were performed at different times using different library preparation protocols to rule out contamination. On the study overall, not on this receptor specifically: In monozygotic twins, out-of-frame TCR alpha sharing was systematically underestimated by recombination models, although the models agreed with sharing between unrelated individuals. Out-of-frame TCR alpha sequences shared between twins showed an excess of low generation-probability sequences compared with coincidental sharing between unrelated individuals. Because the same donors could not be followed over many years, the conclusions depended on cross-sectional statistical analysis. Fewer insertions were carried by abundant cord blood beta clonotypes, a similar but weaker trend appeared in young adult naive repertoires, and no such trend appeared in memory repertoires. Excess twin sharing in beta out-of-frame sequences was weaker because fewer shared sequences lowered the signal-to-noise ratio. Invariant T cells such as MAIT and iNKT could partly confound zero-insertion analyses, although diverse VJ usage argued against such confounding for most clonotypes.

Only healthy Caucasian donors were included. Three pairs of female monozygotic twins, all aged about 18 to 30 years, were included in the twin cohort. Using Miltenyi CD45RO+ enrichment and human naive T-cell isolation kits, memory (CD45RO+) and naive T cells were isolated from PBMC. This clonotype was picked up a small number of times. Its cognate antigen has yet to be identified. A much larger clone lies a single base off, so this may be a read error. Its CDR3 holds 16 amino acids, cysteine through phenylalanine. CDR3 DNA only is kept here, 48 bases in frame from base 1. As encoded in the germline V gene, CDR1 is LGHNA while CDR2 is YNFKEQ. Library preparation used 5' RACE. Sequencing instrument: Illumina HiSeq 2000. Template switching introduced a universal primer binding site; the final cDNA contained a unique molecular identifier, enabling accurate counting of TCR cDNA molecules. Specific primers in the conserved constant-segment region were used to synthesize first-strand cDNA for TCR alpha and beta chains. To control for contamination, each cDNA library was double barcoded with a SMART-Mk sample barcode plus Illumina barcodes. TruSeq adapter sequences, together with Illumina sample barcodes, were added in two successive PCR steps. The TCR alpha and beta cDNA libraries were sequenced on the Illumina HiSeq platform using custom primers. Per the original workflow: MiGEC processed the raw reads to extract unique molecular identifiers, while MiXCR was used to determine the CDR3 positions. For each individual, recombination models were inferred using an EM algorithm with the repgenHMM and IGoR tools. The tcR package in R was used for shared clonotype analysis, with sharing normalized by the product of cloneset sizes. Out-of-frame nonproductive sequences were analyzed to study raw recombination free of thymic and clonal selection effects. TCRdb ran its own pipeline on the public reads, namely fastp trimming at Q25 and MiXCR clone calling, and kept in-frame beta chains. Rows are unified per CDR3 protein, each entry keeping the most common DNA and genes. TCRdb, not the original authors, processed these V and J calls. The sample table shows fewer than 250,000 distinct CDR3 sequences, and roughly 7.5% are seen once. Of the sample, about 1.8% falls within the top ten clones.

These data were also filed under a second study, of yellow fever vaccine responses in identical twins. As noted in the second study: The authors reported that the T cell response to vaccination in identical twins appeared partly convergent and partly personalized. In identical twins, the study followed T cell clones that responded to the vaccine with precision.

The sequence was obtained from a young woman in good health. The sequence is built from TRBV4-2 and TRBJ2-7, with 9 junctional bases fitting TRBD2. Sequenced input: memory (CD45RO+) T cells sorted from blood. The sample's cell subset or site, from its label and the paper: CD45RO+ enriched T cells. At the DNA level, the sequence is TGTGCCATCAGCTTGGGGCTCCTTAGCGGGAGCCACGAGCAGTACTTC. It encodes CAISLGLLSGSHEQYF.